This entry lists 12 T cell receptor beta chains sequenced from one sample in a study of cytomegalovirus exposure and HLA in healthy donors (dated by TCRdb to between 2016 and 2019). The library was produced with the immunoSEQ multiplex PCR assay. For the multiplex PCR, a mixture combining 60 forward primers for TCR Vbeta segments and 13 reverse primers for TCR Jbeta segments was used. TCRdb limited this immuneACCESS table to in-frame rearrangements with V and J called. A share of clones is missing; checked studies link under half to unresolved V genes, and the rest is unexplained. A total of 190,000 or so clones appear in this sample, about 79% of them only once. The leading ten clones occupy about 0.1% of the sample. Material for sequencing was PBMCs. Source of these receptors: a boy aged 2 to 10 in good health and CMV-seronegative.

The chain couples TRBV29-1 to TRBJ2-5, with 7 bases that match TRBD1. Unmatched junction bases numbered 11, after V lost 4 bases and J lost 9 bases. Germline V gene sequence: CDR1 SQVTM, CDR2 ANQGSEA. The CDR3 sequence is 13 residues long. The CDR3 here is CSVGAGGGAPQYF. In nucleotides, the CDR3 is TGCAGCGTTGGGGCAGGGGGTGGGGCCCCCCAGTACTTC.

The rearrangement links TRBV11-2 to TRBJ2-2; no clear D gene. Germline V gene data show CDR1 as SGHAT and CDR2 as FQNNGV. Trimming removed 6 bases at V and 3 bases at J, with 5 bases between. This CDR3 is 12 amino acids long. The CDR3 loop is CASREYTGELFF. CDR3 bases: TGTGCCAGCAGGGAGTACACCGGGGAGCTGTTTTTT. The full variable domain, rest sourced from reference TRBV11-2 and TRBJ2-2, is EAGVAQSPRYKIIEKRQSVAFWCNPISGHATLYWYQQILGQGPKLLIQFQNNGVVDDSQLPKDRFSAERLKGVDSTLKIQPAKLEDSAVYLCASREYTGELFFGEGSRLTVL.

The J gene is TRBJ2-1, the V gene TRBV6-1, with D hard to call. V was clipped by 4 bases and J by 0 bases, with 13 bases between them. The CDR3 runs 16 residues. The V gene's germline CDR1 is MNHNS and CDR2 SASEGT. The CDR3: CASSVRHLSSYNEQFF. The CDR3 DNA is TGTGCCAGCAGTGTGCGGCACCTTAGCTCCTACAATGAGCAGTTCTTC.

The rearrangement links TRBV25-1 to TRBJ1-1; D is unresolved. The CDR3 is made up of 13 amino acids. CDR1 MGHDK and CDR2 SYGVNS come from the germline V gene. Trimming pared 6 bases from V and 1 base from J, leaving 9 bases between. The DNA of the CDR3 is TGTGCCAGCAGCGCCCCGCGGAACACTGAAGCTTTCTTT. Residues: CASSAPRNTEAFF.

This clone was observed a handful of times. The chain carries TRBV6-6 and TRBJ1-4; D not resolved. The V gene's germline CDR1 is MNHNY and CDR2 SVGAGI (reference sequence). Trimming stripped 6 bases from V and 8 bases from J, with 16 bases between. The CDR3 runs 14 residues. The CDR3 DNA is TGTGCCAGCAGGCCGTTCGAGGGAGGGGAAAAACTGTTTTTT. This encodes CASRPFEGGEKLFF.

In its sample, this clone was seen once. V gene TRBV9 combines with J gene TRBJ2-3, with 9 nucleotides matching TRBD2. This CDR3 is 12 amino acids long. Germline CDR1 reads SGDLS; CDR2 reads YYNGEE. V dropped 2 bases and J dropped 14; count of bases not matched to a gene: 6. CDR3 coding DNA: TGTGCCAGCAGCGTTCGCGGGGGGGCCCTGTATTTT. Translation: CASSVRGGALYF.

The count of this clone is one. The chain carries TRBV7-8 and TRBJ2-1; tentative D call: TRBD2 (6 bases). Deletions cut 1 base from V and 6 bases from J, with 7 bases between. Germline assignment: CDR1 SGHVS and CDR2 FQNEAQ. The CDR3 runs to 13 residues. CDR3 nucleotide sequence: TGTGCCAGCAGCTTAGTCGGGGGCAATGAGCAGTTCTTC. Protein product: CASSLVGGNEQFF. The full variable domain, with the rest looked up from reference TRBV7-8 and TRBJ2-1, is GAGVSQSPRYKVAKRGQDVALRCDPISGHVSLFWYQQALGQGPEFLTYFQNEAQLDKSGLPSDRFFAERPEGSVSTLKIQRTQQEDSAVYLCASSLVGGNEQFFGPGTRLTVL.

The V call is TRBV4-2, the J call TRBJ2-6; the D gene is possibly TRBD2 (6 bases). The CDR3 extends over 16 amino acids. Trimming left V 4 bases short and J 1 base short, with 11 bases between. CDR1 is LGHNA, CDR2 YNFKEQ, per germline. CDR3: CASSRGVESGANVLTF. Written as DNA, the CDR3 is TGTGCCAGCAGCCGGGGGGTGGAGTCTGGGGCCAACGTCCTGACTTTC.

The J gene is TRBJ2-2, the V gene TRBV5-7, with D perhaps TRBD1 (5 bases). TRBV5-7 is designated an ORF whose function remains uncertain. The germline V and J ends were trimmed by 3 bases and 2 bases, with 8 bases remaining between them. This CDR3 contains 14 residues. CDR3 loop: CASSWTKNTGELFF. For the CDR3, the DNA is TGTGCCAGCAGCTGGACAAAAAACACCGGGGAGCTGTTTTTT.

CDR3 amino acids: CASSQVLDQPQHF. The CDR3 nucleotides read TGCGCCAGCAGCCAAGTTCTCGATCAGCCCCAGCATTTT. The chain recombines TRBV4-3 with TRBJ1-5; no firm D call. This CDR3 is 13 amino acids long. Deletions cut 1 base from V and 5 bases from J, with 6 bases between. Germline assignment: CDR1 LGHNA and CDR2 YSLEER.

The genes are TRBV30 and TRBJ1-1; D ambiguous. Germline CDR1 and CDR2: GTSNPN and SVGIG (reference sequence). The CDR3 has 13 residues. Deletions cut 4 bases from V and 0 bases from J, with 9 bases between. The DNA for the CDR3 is TGTGCCTGGATGGGCAGCTTGAACACTGAAGCTTTCTTT. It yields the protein CAWMGSLNTEAFF. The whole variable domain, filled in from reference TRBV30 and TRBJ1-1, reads SQTIHQWPATLVQPVGSPLSLECTVEGTSNPNLYWYRQAAGRGLQLLFYSVGIGQISSEVPQNLSASRPQDRQFILSSKKLLLSDSGFYLCAWMGSLNTEAFFGQGTRLTVV.

CDR3 bases: TGTGCCAGCATCCGGAACACTGAAGCTTTCTTT. This codes for CASIRNTEAFF. The V call is TRBV2, the J call TRBJ1-1; D ambiguous. Trimming shortened V by 7 bases and J by 1 base, and 4 bases separated the two germline ends. The germline V gene encodes CDR1 SNHLY and CDR2 FYNNEI. This CDR3 contains 11 residues.